These 28 T cell receptor beta chains were sequenced from one sample in a study of T cell changes during pregnancy in multiple sclerosis. The table came from immunoSEQ multiplex PCR; TCRdb's copy has only in-frame clones and leaves some out. The data show about 100,000 clones, about 90% seen once. Sequencing was performed on peripheral blood, taken after pregnancy. The receptors shown here come from a female donor with multiple sclerosis, enrolled in a pregnancy study.

The chain has TRBV13 and TRBJ2-7, with TRBD2 identical over 14 bases. With 5 bases clipped from V and 3 bases from J, the junction kept 9 bases outside the gene matches. Germline CDR1 is PRHDT and CDR2 is FYEKMQ (reference sequence). The CDR3 is 17 amino acids. The CDR3 nucleotides are TGTGCCAGCAGCCCGACTAGCGGGGGGGCGGGCGACTACGAGCAGTACTTC. Its protein is CASSPTSGGAGDYEQYF. Full variable domain (outside the CDR3, taken from reference TRBV13 and TRBJ2-7): AAGVIQSPRHLIKEKRETATLKCYPIPRHDTVYWYQQGPGQDPQFLISFYEKMQSDKGSIPDRFSAQQFSDYHSELNMSSLELGDSALYFCASSPTSGGAGDYEQYFGPGTRLTVT.

The genes are TRBV7-9 and TRBJ2-3, with D unresolved. CDR3 length: 15 amino acids. Trimming stripped 3 bases from V and 0 bases from J, with 10 bases between. CDR1 is SEHNR and CDR2 is FQNEAQ in the germline V gene (reference sequence). In nucleotides, the CDR3 is TGTGCCAGCAGCTTGGTGGCAGGCAGCACAGATACGCAGTATTTT. It specifies CASSLVAGSTDTQYF.

The genes are TRBV5-4 and TRBJ2-6; D is unclear. Between the trimmed V and J ends, which lost 5 bases and 0 bases, there was a span of 9 bases. From germline, CDR1 is SGHNT and CDR2 YYREEE (reference sequence). This CDR3 comprises 15 residues. CDR3 protein: CASSPLHSGANVLTF. The CDR3 nucleotides read TGTGCCAGCAGTCCATTACACTCTGGGGCCAACGTCCTGACTTTC.

V gene TRBV10-3 combines with J gene TRBJ2-7; TRBD1 agrees at 9 bases. The germline CDR1 and CDR2 sequences are ENHRY and SYGVKD. CDR3 length: 13 residues. The ends lost 8 bases at V and 4 bases at J; junction bases unmatched: 6. The CDR3 loop reads CAIGRQGVYEQYF. CDR3 nucleotides: TGTGCCATCGGGAGACAGGGGGTATACGAGCAGTACTTC.

The chain has TRBV5-1 and TRBJ1-1, with TRBD1 matching over 7 bases. CDR1 is SGHRS and CDR2 is YFSETQ in the germline V gene. V lost 3 bases to trimming and J lost 5 bases; unmatched junction nucleotides: 7. The CDR3 is 14 residues long. CDR3 sequence (DNA): TGCGCCAGCAGCTGGCAGGGGGTCGAAACTGAAGCTTTCTTT. Protein: CASSWQGVETEAFF.

The chain recombines TRBV28 with TRBJ1-1, with D possibly matching TRBD1 (5 bases). Trimming took off 4 bases at V and 1 base at J, with 13 bases between the two ends. The germline V gene encodes CDR1 MDHEN and CDR2 SYDVKM. CDR3 size: 15 residues. CDR3 sequence reads: CASSWVRGRNTEAFF. CDR3 DNA: TGTGCCAGCAGTTGGGTCCGGGGGAGGAACACTGAAGCTTTCTTT.

This chain uses TRBV11-3 with TRBJ1-1; perhaps TRBD1 as D (5 bases). Germline V gives CDR1 SGHNT, CDR2 YENEEA. Trimming took off 1 base at V and 3 bases at J, with 15 bases between the two ends. The CDR3 is 16 residues long. The CDR3 DNA is TGTGCCAGCAGCTTAGCGGCCCCCGGGGGACACACTGAAGCTTTCTTT. This translates into CASSLAAPGGHTEAFF.

The V gene is TRBV30, the J gene TRBJ2-7; D gene uncertain. The CDR3 length is 13 residues. Trimming removed 2 bases at V and 1 base at J, with 9 bases between. Germline V CDR1 and CDR2: GTSNPN, SVGIG (reference sequence). CDR3 bases: TGTGCCTGGAGTATCCAGTTTTCCTACGAGCAGTACTTC. This gives the protein CAWSIQFSYEQYF.

The genes are TRBV5-8 and TRBJ1-1; no definite D call. V was cut by 5 bases and J by 10 bases, with 12 bases left in between. Germline V gives CDR1 SGHTS, CDR2 YDEGEE. This CDR3 is 11 amino acids long. CDR3 bases: TGTGCCAGCAGGCCGGGAATTGTAGCTTTCTTT. Its protein is CASRPGIVAFF.

This chain links TRBV11-2 with TRBJ2-7; TRBD2 agrees at 11 bases. The CDR3 spans 13 residues. CDR1 and CDR2 from the germline V gene are SGHAT and FQNNGV. The V gene end was trimmed by 3 bases and the J gene end by 6 bases; junction bases not matched to a gene: 1. For the CDR3, the DNA is TGTGCCAGCAGCTTCGGGACTAGCGGCGAGCAGTACTTC. Translation: CASSFGTSGEQYF.

This clone was seen just once. The V and J genes are TRBV9 and TRBJ2-7; the D gene is possibly TRBD1 (6 bases). Trimming stripped 4 bases from V and 2 bases from J, with 16 bases between. Per the germline V gene, CDR1 is SGDLS and CDR2 is YYNGEE. The CDR3 has 15 residues. The CDR3 DNA sequence: TGTGCCAGCAGCCTTGGGGGCAGGGGAACCTACGAGCAGTACTTC. Translating it yields CASSLGGRGTYEQYF.

The chain uses TRBV7-3 and TRBJ2-2; 7 bases fit TRBD1. Germline CDR1 is SGHTA and CDR2 is FQGTGA. The CDR3 covers 16 residues. After removal of 3 bases from V and 1 base from J, the junction contained 5 bases not matched to a gene. The CDR3 spells CASSFTGTVNTGELFF. CDR3 in DNA: TGTGCCAGCAGCTTCACCGGGACAGTGAACACCGGGGAGCTGTTTTTT.

The chain links TRBV30 to TRBJ1-6; D gene unclear. CDR1 and CDR2 (germline): GTSNPN, SVGIG (reference sequence). Deletions cut 0 bases from V and 7 bases from J, with 13 bases between. This CDR3 has 15 amino acids. CDR3 protein: CAWSVGRRKNSPLHF. As DNA, the CDR3 is TGTGCCTGGAGTGTAGGCAGGCGAAAAAATTCACCCCTCCACTTT.

The chain joins TRBV5-4 to TRBJ2-7; a possible D gene is TRBD1 (6 bases). This CDR3 is built from 14 residues. Trimming cost V 7 bases and J 0 bases, with 14 bases left between them. Germline-derived CDR1 and CDR2 are SGHNT and YYREEE (reference sequence). DNA for the CDR3: TGTGCCAGCGCAGACAGGACAAGCTCCTACGAGCAGTACTTC. Amino acids: CASADRTSSYEQYF.

The gene calls are TRBV7-2 and TRBJ1-1; D remains ambiguous. V was trimmed by 1 base and J by 2 bases, leaving 5 bases between them. CDR3 length: 13 amino acids. Germline CDR1 is SGHTA and CDR2 is FQGNSA. The CDR3 nucleotides are TGTGCCAGCAGCTTAGAGCCAAACACTGAAGCTTTCTTT. Its protein is CASSLEPNTEAFF.

This clone was picked up one time. CDR3 sequence (DNA): TGTGCCAGCAGCTCTCTACGCGCCTACGAGCAGTACTTC. It translates to CASSSLRAYEQYF. The rearrangement joins TRBV11-3 to TRBJ2-7; D call uncertain. Trimming cost V 4 bases and J 2 bases, with 9 bases left between them. The CDR3 runs to 13 residues. Per the germline V gene, CDR1 is SGHNT and CDR2 is YENEEA.

This clone occurred once. The chain is built from TRBV28 and TRBJ2-3; D is ambiguous. V shed 8 bases and J shed 1 base, with 13 bases lying between them. This CDR3 spans 14 amino acids. Germline CDR1 MDHEN, CDR2 SYDVKM. CDR3 sequence reads: CASDRAEGTDTQYF. The DNA for the CDR3 is TGTGCCAGCGATCGAGCCGAAGGCACAGATACGCAGTATTTT.

The gene calls are TRBV9 and TRBJ1-2, with D possibly TRBD1 on 5 matching bases. The CDR3 is made up of 14 amino acids. The germline V gene has CDR1 SGDLS and CDR2 YYNGEE. With 2 bases removed from V and 6 bases from J, the gap between germline ends came to 14 bases. In nucleotides, the CDR3 is TGTGCCAGCAGCGTGGGGTTCGGGGGGAATGGCTACACCTTC. Translated: CASSVGFGGNGYTF.

The chain links TRBV5-4 to TRBJ2-2; 7 bases are shared with TRBD2. With V trimmed by 4 bases and J by 0 bases, 3 bases remained unmatched. Germline CDR1 and CDR2: SGHNT and YYREEE (reference sequence). The CDR3 spans 15 residues. In nucleotides, the CDR3 is TGTGCCAGCAGCATCGGGACTACGAACACCGGGGAGCTGTTTTTT. This codes for CASSIGTTNTGELFF.

V and J are TRBV21-1 and TRBJ1-3; TRBD1 is taken as the D call from the table, unchecked against the DNA. TRBV21-1 is tagged as a pseudogene. This CDR3 has 15 amino acids. The CDR3 DNA is TGTGCCAGCAGCAAAACGGCAGTCCAGGTAGACACCATATATTTT. It is translated as CASSKTAVQVDTIYF.

This chain's CDR3 is CASSPLAGGPEQFF. As DNA, the CDR3 is TGTGCCAGTAGTCCACTAGCGGGAGGGCCTGAGCAGTTCTTC. The chain recombines TRBV19 with TRBJ2-1; TRBD2 agrees at 13 bases. In germline, CDR1 is LNHDA, CDR2 SQIVND (reference sequence). The CDR3 loop spans 14 amino acids. V lost 5 bases, J lost 9 bases, and 4 bases stayed unmatched.

The CDR3 nucleotides are TGCGCCAGCAGTAGCCGGGACAGGGGGGCCGAGCAGTACTTC. It encodes CASSSRDRGAEQYF. The chain employs TRBV5-1 and TRBJ2-7, with 11 bases identical to TRBD1. V lost 5 bases, J lost 6 bases, and 7 bases stayed unmatched. The germline V gene has CDR1 SGHRS and CDR2 YFSETQ. CDR3 length equals 14 residues.

V gene TRBV7-9 combines with J gene TRBJ1-2; 9 bases match TRBD1. The CDR3 length is 13 residues. Trimming removed 5 bases from V and 7 bases from J; junction bases left unmatched: 5. From germline, CDR1 is SEHNR and CDR2 FQNEAQ (reference sequence). The CDR3 sequence is CASSRTGDGGYTF. The CDR3 nucleotides read TGTGCCAGCAGCCGGACAGGGGATGGTGGCTACACCTTC.

The chain links TRBV2 to TRBJ2-7; D perhaps matches TRBD2 (5 bases). Trimming took 4 bases from V and 7 from J, leaving 8 bases between them. Germline CDR1 reads SNHLY; CDR2 reads FYNNEI. There are 11 residues in the CDR3. CDR3 nucleotide sequence: TGTGCCAGCAGTGGACTAAGGGAGCAGTACTTC. Residues: CASSGLREQYF.

This chain uses TRBV5-1 with TRBJ1-2; D call uncertain. The ends were cut back, 4 bases at V and 1 base at J, with 14 bases in the middle. Germline V CDR1 and CDR2: SGHRS, YFSETQ. The CDR3 has 15 residues. The CDR3 nucleotides read TGCGCCAGCAGCCGCGGTGACCGAAGTAACTATGGCTACACCTTC. This translates into CASSRGDRSNYGYTF.

This clone was seen once. The V and J genes are TRBV4-1 and TRBJ2-7, with D unclear. This CDR3 comprises 14 residues. Deletions cut 4 bases from V and 4 bases from J, with 14 bases between. Germline V gene data show CDR1 as MGHRA and CDR2 as YSYEKL. The CDR3, as DNA: TGCGCCAGCAGCCTTGGTGTGGTTGCGTACGAGCAGTACTTC. It is translated as CASSLGVVAYEQYF.

V and J are TRBV10-1 and TRBJ1-3; D remains ambiguous. The CDR3 sequence is 16 residues long. The germline gives CDR1 WNHNN, CDR2 SYGVQD (reference sequence). V shed 0 bases and J shed 2 bases, with 11 bases lying between them. The DNA of the CDR3 is TGCGCCAGCAGTGAGTCAGAATGCACAGCTGGAAACACCATATATTTT. Protein sequence: CASSESECTAGNTIYF.

The rearrangement links TRBV18 to TRBJ1-1; possible D gene TRBD1, 5 bases. Trimming left V 3 bases short and J 0 bases short, with 8 bases between. This CDR3 has 14 amino acids. The V gene's germline CDR1 is KGHSH and CDR2 LQKENI. CDR3 sequence reads: CASSPAGLNTEAFF. DNA for the CDR3: TGTGCCAGCTCACCGGCAGGGTTGAACACTGAAGCTTTCTTT.